These T cell receptor beta chains were read from a single sample in a study of blood T cell repertoires in COVID-19. TCRdb keeps only in-frame clones here, not all; method: immunoSEQ multiplex PCR. The sample consists of approximately 430,000 clones, approximately 90% of them appearing once. The material sequenced was peripheral blood. The source of these receptors is a woman in her 30s with active or convalescent COVID-19. Each CDR3 is given with its conserved first and last residue. The D gene is left open where the match is weak. Some rows have no size entry. The others give once, few or many, or a class for an expanded clone.

v_call	clone_size	j_call	d_call	cdr3_nt	cdr3_aa
TRBV3-1/TRBV3-2	.	TRBJ1-4	TRBD1	TGTGCCAGCAGCCGACGGACAGGGAATGAAAAACTGTTTTTT	CASSRRTGNEKLFF
TRBV29-1	.	TRBJ2-1	TRBD2	TGCAGCGTCGGACTAGCGGGCAGCTCCTACAATGAGCAGTTCTTC	CSVGLAGSSYNEQFF
TRBV14	.	TRBJ1-4	.	TGTGCCAGCAGCCAAGTAGTCACAGTGAATGAAAAACTGTTTTTT	CASSQVVTVNEKLFF
TRBV4-2	.	TRBJ1-1	.	TGTGCCAGCAGCCAAGATCTGGGAGGAGCTTTCTTT	CASSQDLGGAFF
TRBV5-6	.	TRBJ1-2	.	TGTGCCAGCAGCTTGGCCCAAGGAGGGAGTTATGGCTACACCTTC	CASSLAQGGSYGYTF
TRBV7-9	.	TRBJ2-1	.	TGTGCCAGCAGATCCCAGGCGGTAGGGTTGGAGGGCGATGAGCAGTTCTTC	CASRSQAVGLEGDEQFF
TRBV19	once	TRBJ2-4	.	TGTGCCAGTAATGGCGGGCGTTCTAGCGACATTCAGTACTTC	CASNGGRSSDIQYF
TRBV19	.	TRBJ1-1	TRBD1	TGTGCCAGTAGTGCCCGCTCAGGGGGGACTGAAGCTTTCTTT	CASSARSGGTEAFF
TRBV7-8	.	TRBJ2-7	.	TGTGCCAGCAGCTTAGCAGGGGGCGAGCAGTACTTC	CASSLAGGEQYF
TRBV5-4	.	TRBJ1-2	.	TGTGCCAGCAGCCTGAACTATGGCTACACCTTC	CASSLNYGYTF
TRBV10-1	.	TRBJ2-4	.	TGCGCCAGCAGGCTGCCAGGGGAGAACATTCAGTACTTC	CASRLPGENIQYF
TRBV7-8	.	TRBJ1-3	.	TGTGCCAGCAGCTTAGAAAGACAGTTATCTGGAAACACCATATATTTT	CASSLERQLSGNTIYF
TRBV6-5	.	TRBJ2-5	.	TGTGCCAGCAGTTATGTGGGGGCAGAGACCCAGTACTTC	CASSYVGAETQYF
TRBV19	once	TRBJ2-5	.	TGTGCCAGTTCTCCCCTACGGGCGCGGGACCAAGAGACCCAGTACTTC	CASSPLRARDQETQYF
TRBV28	.	TRBJ1-5	TRBD1	TGTGCCAGCAGTGATGACAGGGTCAGGGCACAGCCCCAGCATTTT	CASSDDRVRAQPQHF
TRBV5-6	.	TRBJ1-2	.	TGTGCCAGCAGCCCACAGGGACATTATGGCTACACCTTC	CASSPQGHYGYTF
TRBV15	.	TRBJ1-2	.	TGTGCCACCAGCCCGGACATTAACTATGGCTACACCTTC	CATSPDINYGYTF
TRBV4-1	.	TRBJ2-2	.	TGCGCCAGCAGCCAAGGCCTCCTAATCACCGGGGAGCTGTTTTTT	CASSQGLLITGELFF
TRBV5-1	few	TRBJ1-3	.	TGCGCCAGCAGCTTGTTTCCGGGGAGCGGAAACACCATATATTTT	CASSLFPGSGNTIYF
TRBV7-9	.	TRBJ2-7	.	TGTGCCAGCAGCCTACACGAGGTCCCCCAGTACTTC	CASSLHEVPQYF
TRBV5-1	few	TRBJ2-7	TRBD1	TGCGCCAGCAGCTTGGATGGGACAGCGTCCTACGAGCAGTACTTC	CASSLDGTASYEQYF
TRBV15	.	TRBJ2-7	TRBD2	TGTGCCACCAGCAGAGACTCTAGCGGGGGACGCGAGCAGTACTTC	CATSRDSSGGREQYF
TRBV2	once	TRBJ2-2	.	TGTGCCAGCAGGGGACAATTAGGTCCCGGGGAGCTGTTTTTT	CASRGQLGPGELFF
TRBV5-8	.	TRBJ2-1	TRBD2	TGTGCCAGCAGCTTGGGCCGGACTAGCGGGGGGGATGAGCAGTTCTTC	CASSLGRTSGGDEQFF
TRBV6-5	few	TRBJ1-2	.	TGTGCCAGCAGTCCAGGGTCCGACTATGGCTACACCTTC	CASSPGSDYGYTF
TRBV15	.	TRBJ1-2	.	TGTGCCACCAGCAGAGATCGCCCAGGCTGGGGCTACACCTTC	CATSRDRPGWGYTF
TRBV19	.	TRBJ1-2	.	TGTGCCACCCTAATTGGGCCCTTGGATGGCTACACCTTC	CATLIGPLDGYTF
TRBV4-1	.	TRBJ2-3	TRBD2	TGCGCCAGCAGCCAAGGTTGGCTAGCGGGAGTTGGAGATACGCAGTATTTT	CASSQGWLAGVGDTQYF
TRBV18	.	TRBJ2-3	TRBD1	TGTGCCAGCTCCCAAAGACAGGGTGGCGGTAGTGGCACAGATACGCAGTATTTT	CASSQRQGGGSGTDTQYF
TRBV18	.	TRBJ1-2	TRBD1	TGTGCCAGCTCACCGGACAGGGGAAACTATGGCTACACCTTC	CASSPDRGNYGYTF
TRBV9	.	TRBJ1-2	.	TGTGCCAGCAGCGCCGGACTCACAGGGGGCTACACCTTC	CASSAGLTGGYTF
TRBV3-1/TRBV3-2	.	TRBJ1-4	.	TGTGCCAGCAGCCATGGGGGAGGTAAACTGTTTTTT	CASSHGGGKLFF
TRBV6-5	.	TRBJ1-1	TRBD1	TGTGCCAGCAGCGGGACAGAGAACACTGAAGCTTTCTTT	CASSGTENTEAFF
TRBV5-6	.	TRBJ1-2	.	TGTGCCAGTGGAGCGGGGTATGGCTACACCTTC	CASGAGYGYTF
TRBV27	.	TRBJ1-1	.	TGTGCCAGCAGTGTACAGGGTCACCACGAAGCTTTCTTT	CASSVQGHHEAFF
TRBV7-2	.	TRBJ2-1	TRBD1	TGTGCCAGCAGCTTAGGAGGGACAGGGGGCGTAGAGCAGTTCTTC	CASSLGGTGGVEQFF
TRBV29-1	.	TRBJ2-3	.	TGCAGCGTTGCCGGGACATACGATCGCCCGGATACGCAGTATTTT	CSVAGTYDRPDTQYF
TRBV7-6	.	TRBJ1-1	TRBD1	TGTGCCAGCAGCCTAGGACAGGAAGGGAACACTGAAGCTTTCTTT	CASSLGQEGNTEAFF
TRBV6-6	.	TRBJ2-1	.	TGTGCCAGCAGCACCCTCCCCGGGGATGAGCAGTTCTTC	CASSTLPGDEQFF
TRBV6-5	.	TRBJ2-3	.	TGTGCCAGCAGGGAGTGGTCAGGGCGCGCAGATACGCAGTATTTT	CASREWSGRADTQYF
TRBV2	.	TRBJ1-1	TRBD1	TGTGCCAGCAGCCGAATACAGGGGTACACTGAAGCTTTCTTT	CASSRIQGYTEAFF
TRBV7-6	.	TRBJ2-1	TRBD1	TGTGCCAGCAGCCCATTCCCCAGGGACAGGACGGCCTACAATGAGCAGTTCTTC	CASSPFPRDRTAYNEQFF
TRBV5-1	.	TRBJ1-2	.	TGCGCCAGCAGCTTGAATGCCGGAGAAGATGGCTACACCTTC	CASSLNAGEDGYTF
TRBV2	.	TRBJ2-3	TRBD2	TGTGCCAGCAGTGACCCTAGCGGAGGAACCACAGATACGCAGTATTTT	CASSDPSGGTTDTQYF
TRBV10-3	.	TRBJ1-1	TRBD1	TGTGCCTCAACCCGGGACAGGGAACTAACCGAAGCTTTCTTT	CASTRDRELTEAFF
TRBV6-5	.	TRBJ1-1	.	TGTGCCAGCAGGGTAGGGGGAAACACTGAAGCTTTCTTT	CASRVGGNTEAFF
TRBV6-5	once	TRBJ2-7	TRBD1	TGTGCCAGCAGACCGACAGGGGGTAACGAGCAGTACTTC	CASRPTGGNEQYF
TRBV3-1/TRBV3-2	.	TRBJ1-3	.	TGTGCCAGCAGCCAAACACAGGCAAACACCATATATTTT	CASSQTQANTIYF
TRBV6-1	.	TRBJ2-7	.	TGTGCCAGCAGTGAGCGGAGCTCCTACGAGCAGTACTTC	CASSERSSYEQYF
TRBV7-2	once	TRBJ2-3	TRBD1	TGTGCCAGCAGCTTCAGACAGGGGAGGAGCACAGATACGCAGTATTTT	CASSFRQGRSTDTQYF
TRBV19	.	TRBJ2-3	TRBD2	TGTGCCAGTATTCAGGTAGCGGGGGTTTCAGATACGCAGTATTTT	CASIQVAGVSDTQYF
TRBV25-1	.	TRBJ2-6	TRBD1	TGTGCCAGCAGTGAAGCCAGGGGGACAGGGGCTGGGGCCAACGTCCTGACTTTC	CASSEARGTGAGANVLTF
TRBV5-1	few	TRBJ1-2	.	TGCGCCAGCAGCTTGAACCCTCGGGAGATCTATGGCTACACCTTC	CASSLNPREIYGYTF
TRBV2	.	TRBJ1-4	.	TGTGCCAGCAGTGAACCGGGGGTCAGTGAAAAACTGTTTTTT	CASSEPGVSEKLFF
TRBV6-5	.	TRBJ1-1	TRBD1	TGTGCCAGCAGTTATTTAGGACAGGGTGAAGCTTTCTTT	CASSYLGQGEAFF
TRBV5-1	.	TRBJ2-2	.	TGCGCCAGCAGCCTGGAGCCACTCGCGAACACCGGGGAGCTGTTTTTT	CASSLEPLANTGELFF
TRBV6-5	.	TRBJ1-2	.	TGTGCCAGCAGACAAACAGGGCCCTGGGGCTACACCTTC	CASRQTGPWGYTF